The 18 T cell receptor beta chains below all came from one sample that was sequenced in a study of beta chain features in type 1 diabetes. The whole isolated RNA underwent reverse transcription, so sequencing captured expressed TCRB transcripts. Profiling relied on immunoSEQ multiplex PCR, and the TCRdb table lists in-frame clones only, not all of them. The sample shows about 150,000 clones, 10% of them seen only once. Sample: naive CD4+ T cells from blood. These receptors all come from a man aged 18-30 years in good health.

This clone was seen a handful of times. Other nucleotide sequences from this sample produce the same CDR3. The rearrangement links TRBV15 to TRBJ2-5; 9 nucleotides line up with TRBD1. This CDR3 has 14 residues. The germline gives CDR1 LNHNV, CDR2 YYDKDF (reference sequence). Trimming at V came to 3 bases and at J to 5 bases, leaving 4 bases not matched to a gene. The CDR3 sequence: CATSRDRGRETQYF. The CDR3 coding sequence is TGTGCCACCAGCAGGGACAGGGGTAGGGAGACCCAGTACTTC. The variable domain in full, with the rest retrieved from reference TRBV15 and TRBJ2-5, is DAMVIQNPRYQVTQFGKPVTLSCSQTLNHNVMYWYQQKSSQAPKLLFHYYDKDFNNEADTPDNFQSRRPNTSFCFLDIRSPGLGDTAMYLCATSRDRGRETQYFGPGTRLLVL.

The V call is TRBV30, the J call TRBJ1-4, with 10 bases fitting TRBD1. The CDR3 has 13 amino acids. The ends lost 3 bases at V and 8 bases at J; junction bases unmatched: 3. The germline V gene encodes CDR1 GTSNPN and CDR2 SVGIG (reference sequence). CDR3 bases: TGTGCCTGGAGGACAGGGGGCATAGAAAAACTGTTTTTT. It translates to CAWRTGGIEKLFF.

This clone was detected only a few times. The chain combines TRBV4-3 with TRBJ2-1; TRBD2 might be the D (6 bases). Germline V gene lookup returns CDR1 LGHNA and CDR2 YSLEER. The CDR3 length is 15 residues. V shed 3 bases and J shed 8 bases, with 17 bases lying between them. Here the CDR3 reads CASSHRGYSSDEQFF. CDR3 sequence (DNA): TGCGCCAGCAGCCATAGAGGGTACTCTAGCGATGAGCAGTTCTTC.

This clone was seen more than once but under ten times. DNA of the CDR3: TGTGCCAGCAGTGTAGAGGCGGCCTACGAGCAGTACTTC. Protein product: CASSVEAAYEQYF. The chain carries TRBV2 and TRBJ2-7; D not resolved. The germline V and J ends were trimmed by 4 bases and 2 bases, with 9 bases remaining between them. CDR1 and CDR2 (germline): SNHLY, FYNNEI. The CDR3 is 13 residues long. Full variable domain (missing parts from reference TRBV2 and TRBJ2-7): EPEVTQTPSHQVTQMGQEVILRCVPISNHLYFYWYRQILGQKVEFLVSFYNNEISEKSEIFDDQFSVERPDGSNFTLKIRSTKLEDSAMYFCASSVEAAYEQYFGPGTRLTVT.

CDR3 in amino acids: CASSLWGQGYNEQFF. The CDR3 nucleotides are TGTGCCAGCAGCTTATGGGGTCAGGGGTACAATGAGCAGTTCTTC. The chain joins TRBV7-2 to TRBJ2-1, with D perhaps TRBD1 (6 bases). Looked up from germline, CDR1 is SGHTA and CDR2 is FQGNSA. This CDR3 region has 15 residues. Trimming stripped 2 bases from V and 4 bases from J, with 12 bases between.

This clone was recorded a few times. The genes are TRBV27 and TRBJ2-7, with 7 bases matching TRBD1. The CDR3 has 14 amino acids. CDR1 and CDR2 from the germline V gene are MNHEY and SMNVEV (reference sequence). Germline trimming cut 4 bases from V and 7 bases from J; bases unmatched to any gene: 10. CDR3 bases: TGTGCCAGCAGTTCCCTGGACAGGACTTGGGAGCAGTACTTC. This codes for CASSSLDRTWEQYF.

This clone was found a few times. The chain uses TRBV20-1 and TRBJ2-7, with a weak D call TRBD2 (6 bases). CDR3 length: 11 amino acids. The V end was cut by 3 bases, the J end by 5 bases, with 8 bases between. Per the germline V gene, CDR1 is DFQATT and CDR2 is SNEGSKA (reference sequence). CDR3 amino acids: CSASGEDEQYF. DNA of the CDR3: TGCAGTGCTAGCGGGGAGGACGAGCAGTACTTC.

This clone was found a few times. This chain links TRBV7-2 with TRBJ2-1, with TRBD2 matching over 11 bases. Trimming removed 6 bases from V and 4 bases from J; junction bases left unmatched: 5. The germline V gene encodes CDR1 SGHTA and CDR2 FQGNSA. The CDR3 contains 15 residues. CDR3 residues: CASRTGLAGYNEQFF. The DNA for the CDR3 is TGTGCCAGCAGAACCGGACTAGCGGGTTACAATGAGCAGTTCTTC.

J is TRBJ2-1 and V is TRBV18; weak D call: TRBD1 (6 bases). V was trimmed by 3 bases and J by 9 bases, leaving 12 bases between them. CDR1 is KGHSH, CDR2 LQKENI, per germline. The CDR3 is made up of 13 amino acids. The CDR3 loop reads CASSPLGGREQFF. The CDR3 DNA is TGTGCCAGCTCACCTCTAGGGGGACGTGAGCAGTTCTTC.

The chain employs TRBV7-8 and TRBJ1-1; D not certain. This CDR3 contains 14 residues. The ends were cut back, 1 base at V and 4 bases at J, with 10 bases in the middle. Germline V gives CDR1 SGHVS, CDR2 FQNEAQ. This CDR3 is CASSLVPGLTEAFF. The CDR3 DNA sequence: TGTGCCAGCAGCTTAGTCCCAGGTCTCACTGAAGCTTTCTTT.

The gene calls are TRBV7-2 and TRBJ1-4, with a tentative D call TRBD1 (5 bases). V was trimmed by 3 bases and J by 8 bases, leaving 16 bases between them. The germline V gene encodes CDR1 SGHTA and CDR2 FQGNSA. There are 15 residues in the CDR3. The CDR3 protein is CASSFLASGDEKLFF. The CDR3 nucleotides are TGTGCCAGCAGCTTCCTGGCTAGCGGGGACGAAAAACTGTTTTTT.

CDR3 nucleotide sequence: TGTGCCAGCACTACACTCGGGGGGGCCACAGATACGCAGTATTTT. It encodes CASTTLGGATDTQYF. The rearrangement joins TRBV6-6 to TRBJ2-3; TRBD2 agrees at 8 bases. This CDR3 region has 15 residues. Germline CDR1 MNHNY, CDR2 SVGAGI (reference sequence). V shed 7 bases, J shed 2 bases, and the junction held 8 bases outside the gene matches.

CDR3 sequence reads: CSVSEALLAKNIQYF. CDR3 coding DNA: TGCAGCGTTAGTGAGGCTCTCTTAGCCAAAAACATTCAGTACTTC. This chain uses TRBV29-1 with TRBJ2-4; D is uncertain. The germline CDR1 and CDR2 sequences are SQVTM and ANQGSEA. CDR3 size: 15 residues. Between the trimmed V and J ends, which lost 5 bases and 0 bases, there was a span of 14 bases.

This sequence joins TRBV5-5 and TRBJ2-5; weak D call: TRBD1 (5 bases). Trimming pared 1 base from V and 0 bases from J, leaving 10 bases between. The CDR3 is 15 residues long. Germline V gene lookup returns CDR1 SGHKS and CDR2 YYEKEE (reference sequence). The CDR3 nucleotides are TGTGCCAGCAGCTTGCCTGACAGCTACCAAGAGACCCAGTACTTC. Translating it yields CASSLPDSYQETQYF.

The chain has TRBV28 and TRBJ2-7; D uncertain. V lost 5 bases to trimming and J lost 3 bases, with 14 bases between them. Germline V lookup: CDR1 MDHEN, CDR2 SYDVKM. The CDR3 sequence is 14 residues long. CDR3 protein: CASSRRGPYYEQYF. The CDR3 nucleotides are TGTGCCAGCAGTAGACGTGGGCCTTACTACGAGCAGTACTTC.

The table lists this clone with a few counts. The V call is TRBV20-1, the J call TRBJ1-6; D is uncertain. CDR1 and CDR2 (germline): DFQATT, SNEGSKA (reference sequence). Trimming left V 3 bases short and J 9 bases short, with 3 bases between. The CDR3 totals 10 residues. CDR3 region: CSASSSPLHF. The CDR3 DNA reads TGCAGTGCTAGTAGTTCACCCCTCCACTTT.

This clone has more than one count but fewer than ten. V usage is TRBV7-9 and J usage is TRBJ2-6; 11 bases are shared with TRBD1. The germline gives CDR1 SEHNR, CDR2 FQNEAQ (reference sequence). Trimming at V came to 5 bases and at J to 0 bases, leaving 6 bases not matched to a gene. This CDR3 has 18 residues. The DNA of the CDR3 is TGTGCCAGCAGCCCCGGGACAGGGGGTGACTCTGGGGCCAACGTCCTGACTTTC. The encoded protein is CASSPGTGGDSGANVLTF.

This sequence joins TRBV28 and TRBJ2-7; D is perhaps TRBD1 (6 bases). V dropped 7 bases and J dropped 2 bases, with 18 bases sitting between them. From germline, CDR1 is MDHEN and CDR2 SYDVKM. CDR3 length: 15 amino acids. CDR3 nucleotides: TGTGCCAGCACCCCGGGTTCGGGGACACCCTACGAGCAGTACTTC. This translates into CASTPGSGTPYEQYF.